This TCR beta chain was sequenced in a study of blood T cells in healthy people across ages. Together with a sample-barcoded 5' primer, a J-beta primer mix was included in a second PCR lasting about 6 to 11 cycles. One entry per CDR3 protein results from TCRdb running MiXCR on the 5' RACE reads. The table lists 710,000 or so distinct CDR3 sequences, approximately 21% of them singletons. V lost 4 bases, J lost 2 bases, and 18 bases lay in between. CDR1 and CDR2 (germline): KGHDR, SFDVKD. This CDR3 is built from 17 residues. This clonotype was seen a few times. The chain links TRBV24-1 to TRBJ2-3, with a weak D call TRBD1 (5 bases). The material sequenced was blood. The sequence was collected from a man in his 70s in good health. The chain's CDR3 is CATSDQGSKPTTDTQYF. CDR3 DNA sequence: TGTGCCACCAGTGACCAGGGCAGTAAACCCACCACAGATACGCAGTATTTT.